The sequence of this T cell receptor beta chain was determined in a study of blood T cell repertoires in COVID-19. Using immunoSEQ multiplex PCR, the repertoire was profiled, and TCRdb retains in-frame clones only, with some absent. The table lists approximately 400,000 clones, approximately 93% of them singletons. This CDR3 region has 13 residues. Trimming shortened V by 5 bases and J by 4 bases, and 12 bases separated the two germline ends. The germline V gene encodes CDR1 GTSNPN and CDR2 SVGIG (reference sequence). The gene calls are TRBV30 and TRBJ1-5, with D perhaps matching TRBD1 (5 bases). The sample comprised PBMCs or T cells enriched from blood (not recorded which). This receptor was identified in a woman in her forties who had been exposed to COVID-19. CDR3 loop: CAWAGGKNQPQHF. The CDR3 nucleotides read TGTGCCTGGGCGGGGGGGAAAAATCAGCCCCAGCATTTT.